The 6 T cell receptor beta chains given below trace back to one sample, sequenced in a study of cytotoxic CD8 clonotypes in ibrutinib-treated CLL. Using immunoSEQ multiplex PCR, the repertoire was profiled, and TCRdb retains in-frame clones only, with some absent. This table has roughly 160,000 clones, more than 65% appearing once. Sequencing was performed on PBMCs, taken after 12 months of ibrutinib treatment. The source is a human donor with chronic lymphocytic leukemia.

The genes are TRBV5-1 and TRBJ2-2, with no clear D. The CDR3 covers 17 residues. V was cut by 4 bases and J by 2 bases, with 18 bases left in between. In germline, CDR1 is SGHRS, CDR2 YFSETQ. Here the CDR3 DNA reads TGCGCCAGCAGCACCCGAGTGGGCAGATTAAACACCGGGGAGCTGTTTTTT. This gives the protein CASSTRVGRLNTGELFF.

In this sample, this clone turned up a few times. The chain employs TRBV28 and TRBJ2-1; TRBD1 matches 8 bases. CDR1 MDHEN and CDR2 SYDVKM come from the germline V gene. The CDR3 runs to 14 residues. The trim removed 8 bases at V and 4 bases at J, leaving 7 bases unmatched. The CDR3: CASQDRVGYNEQFF. The DNA of the CDR3 is TGTGCCAGCCAGGACAGGGTTGGATACAATGAGCAGTTCTTC.

This clone was detected a few times. The chain recombines TRBV27 with TRBJ2-7; 10 positions match TRBD1. The J segment lost 2 bases and the V segment lost 8 bases, leaving 9 bases of the junction unmatched. The CDR3 is 15 residues long. The V gene's germline CDR1 is MNHEY and CDR2 SMNVEV (reference sequence). The CDR3 DNA sequence: TGTGCCAGCCGACTGATCGGACAGGGGGCCTACGAGCAGTACTTC. As protein: CASRLIGQGAYEQYF.

The chain combines TRBV11-2 with TRBJ2-2; 9 bases fit TRBD2. The CDR3 has 18 amino acids. The junction had 8 bases not matched to a gene; V was cut back by 0 bases and J by 3 bases. In germline, CDR1 is SGHAT, CDR2 FQNNGV. The CDR3 DNA is TGTGCCAGCAGCTTAGAGTTAGCGGGAGAGGTACACACCGGGGAGCTGTTTTTT. Amino acids: CASSLELAGEVHTGELFF.

V and J are TRBV13 and TRBJ2-1; 8 bases are a match to TRBD1. CDR1 and CDR2 (germline): PRHDT, FYEKMQ (reference sequence). Trimming cost V 5 bases and J 9 bases; bases outside gene matches: 12. CDR3 length: 15 residues. CDR3 in amino acids: CASSPRWTGRAEQFF. The DNA of the CDR3 is TGTGCCAGCAGCCCGCGGTGGACAGGGCGGGCTGAGCAGTTCTTC.

There are a few counts of this clone. V gene TRBV7-2 combines with J gene TRBJ1-3; the D is unclear. This CDR3 contains 13 residues. The V gene's germline CDR1 is SGHTA and CDR2 FQGNSA. V was pared by 5 bases and J by 4 bases, with 9 bases between. The CDR3 is CASSLIGGNTIYF. As DNA, the CDR3 is TGTGCCAGCAGCCTCATCGGAGGAAACACCATATATTTT.